These 13 T cell receptor beta chains originate from one sample sequenced in a study of CD8 T cells in Susac syndrome. It was with random hexamers that 0.5 to 1 ug RNA was reverse transcribed. TCRdb re-derived calls from the immunoSEQ multiplex PCR reads in MiXCR, one entry per CDR3 protein. Altogether 150,000 to 200,000 distinct CDR3 sequences are present, roughly 95% being singletons, with the ten largest covering about 0.12%. Source material: CD4+ T cells from PBMCs. The origin of the receptors is a human donor with Susac syndrome.

The genes are TRBV27 and TRBJ2-7; TRBD1 aligns across 10 bases. The trim removed 8 bases at V and 2 bases at J, leaving 3 bases unmatched. This CDR3 has 13 amino acids. CDR1 and CDR2 (germline): MNHEY, SMNVEV (reference sequence). The DNA for the CDR3 is TGTGCCAGCCGTGACAGGGGGCCCTACGAGCAGTACTTC. Translation gives CASRDRGPYEQYF.

The chain couples TRBV15 to TRBJ2-7, with no clear D. The length of the CDR3 is 12 residues. Germline-derived CDR1 and CDR2 are LNHNV and YYDKDF (reference sequence). V lost 1 base, J lost 5 bases, and 6 bases lay in between. The CDR3 here is CATSRGSHEQYF. The CDR3 DNA is TGTGCCACCAGCAGAGGTAGCCACGAGCAGTACTTC.

The rearrangement links TRBV20-1 to TRBJ2-7; 8 nucleotides align to TRBD1. The germline CDR1 and CDR2 sequences are DFQATT and SNEGSKA (reference sequence). After removal of 6 bases from V and 0 bases from J, the junction contained 4 bases not matched to a gene. There are 13 residues in the CDR3. CDR3 sequence: CSADGQGSYEQYF. The CDR3 DNA reads as TGCAGTGCAGACGGACAGGGCTCCTACGAGCAGTACTTC.

V usage is TRBV5-1 and J usage is TRBJ2-3; 10 bases agree with TRBD2. Trimming removed 4 bases from V and 2 bases from J; junction bases left unmatched: 13. CDR1 is SGHRS, CDR2 YFSETQ, per germline. This CDR3 region has 18 residues. CDR3: CASSPARSSGGSTDTQYF. The CDR3 bases are TGCGCCAGCAGCCCGGCTCGATCTAGCGGGGGTTCCACAGATACGCAGTATTTT.

The J gene is TRBJ1-1, the V gene TRBV4-1, with D possibly matching TRBD1 (6 bases). This CDR3 spans 13 amino acids. Trimming cost V 5 bases and J 11 bases, with 18 bases left between them. CDR1 and CDR2 (germline): MGHRA, YSYEKL. The CDR3 nucleotides read TGCGCCAGCAGCTATAGGCCAGGGGTAACGGCTTTCTTT. Translating gives CASSYRPGVTAFF.

This clonotype occurred a few times. The chain uses TRBV18 and TRBJ2-3; D remains unclear. V dropped 0 bases and J dropped 4 bases, with 5 bases sitting between them. There are 13 residues in the CDR3. The germline CDR1 and CDR2 sequences are KGHSH and LQKENI. The CDR3 protein is CASSPPGSDTQYF. The CDR3 nucleotides are TGTGCCAGCTCACCACCTGGATCAGATACGCAGTATTTT.

The V gene is TRBV7-3, the J gene TRBJ2-3; no firm D call. The germline V and J ends were trimmed by 5 bases and 0 bases, with 12 bases remaining between them. Germline values: CDR1 SGHTA, CDR2 FQGTGA. The CDR3 runs 15 residues. DNA for the CDR3: TGTGCCAGCAGCCCGACTGGGTATAGCACAGATACGCAGTATTTT. It translates to CASSPTGYSTDTQYF. Variable domain in full (rest from reference TRBV7-3 and TRBJ2-3): GAGVSQTPSNKVTEKGKYVELRCDPISGHTALYWYRQSLGQGPEFLIYFQGTGAADDSGLPNDRFFAVRPEGSVSTLKIQRTERGDSAVYLCASSPTGYSTDTQYFGPGTRLTVL.

This chain links TRBV2 with TRBJ2-7; D gene ambiguous. Germline V CDR1 and CDR2: SNHLY, FYNNEI. V shed 6 bases and J shed 0 bases, with 6 bases lying between them. The CDR3 is 12 residues long. CDR3 sequence reads: CASRVDSYEQYF. The CDR3 region has the DNA TGTGCCAGCAGAGTAGACTCCTACGAGCAGTACTTC.

This clonotype was seen only once. This chain connects TRBV3-1 to TRBJ2-1; 9 bases fit TRBD1. Germline lookup yields CDR1 LGHDT and CDR2 YNNKEL (reference sequence). CDR3 length: 15 residues. V dropped 2 bases and J dropped 9; count of bases not matched to a gene: 8. The CDR3 protein is CASSQPGQGLGEQFF. The CDR3 bases are TGTGCCAGCAGCCAACCGGGACAGGGTTTGGGTGAGCAGTTCTTC.

The V gene is TRBV11-2, the J gene TRBJ2-5; D may be TRBD1 or TRBD2 (6 bases each). The CDR3 spans 14 residues. V lost 1 base, J lost 5 bases, and 11 bases lay in between. Germline V gene sequence: CDR1 SGHAT, CDR2 FQNNGV. CDR3 residues: CASSLVGGGETQYF. The CDR3 coding sequence is TGTGCCAGCAGCTTAGTGGGGGGCGGGGAGACCCAGTACTTC.

V and J are TRBV15 and TRBJ1-2, with TRBD1 matching over 8 bases. Germline V gene sequence: CDR1 LNHNV, CDR2 YYDKDF (reference sequence). Trimming took 5 bases from V and 3 from J; bases not matched to a gene: 5. This CDR3 spans 14 amino acids. The CDR3 loop is CATSGSDRDYGYTF. CDR3 nucleotides: TGTGCCACCAGCGGATCGGACAGGGACTATGGCTACACCTTC.

This chain links TRBV12-3 or TRBV12-4 with TRBJ2-7, with 14 bases aligning to TRBD2. The CDR3 is 15 amino acids. The J segment lost 5 bases and the V segment lost 3 bases, leaving 3 bases of the junction unmatched. CDR3 protein: CASSLRGLAGDEQYF. CDR3 DNA: TGTGCCAGCAGTTTGCGGGGACTAGCGGGAGACGAGCAGTACTTC.

This chain joins TRBV30 and TRBJ2-1; a possible D gene is TRBD1 (5 bases). The germline gives CDR1 GTSNPN, CDR2 SVGIG (reference sequence). The CDR3 loop spans 13 amino acids. V was pared by 5 bases and J by 0 bases, with 8 bases between. The CDR3 spells CAWRQGSYNEQFF. The CDR3 DNA follows: TGTGCCTGGCGGCAGGGCTCCTACAATGAGCAGTTCTTC.